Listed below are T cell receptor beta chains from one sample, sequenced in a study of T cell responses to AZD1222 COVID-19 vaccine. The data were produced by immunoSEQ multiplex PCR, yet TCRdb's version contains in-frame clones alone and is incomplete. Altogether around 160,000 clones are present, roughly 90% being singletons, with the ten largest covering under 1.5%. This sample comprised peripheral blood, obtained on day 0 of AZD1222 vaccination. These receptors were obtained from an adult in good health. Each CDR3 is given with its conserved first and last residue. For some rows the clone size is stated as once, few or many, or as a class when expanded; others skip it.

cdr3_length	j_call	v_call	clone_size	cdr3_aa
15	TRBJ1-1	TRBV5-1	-	CASSLETGGYTEAFF
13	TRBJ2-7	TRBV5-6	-	CASAQGAAYEQYF
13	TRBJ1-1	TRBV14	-	CASSPGLDRVAFF
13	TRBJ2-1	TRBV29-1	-	CSGPTDFSGEQFF
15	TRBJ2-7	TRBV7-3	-	CASSLNGGSSYEQYF
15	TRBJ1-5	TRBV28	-	CASRTTDGLNQPQHF
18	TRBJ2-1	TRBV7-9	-	CASSRAGLAGSGNNEQFF
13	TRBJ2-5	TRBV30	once	CAWKRPKSETQYF
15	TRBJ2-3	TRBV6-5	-	CASSAPGLAGPPSHF
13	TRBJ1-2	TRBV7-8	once	CASSSRTDYGYTF
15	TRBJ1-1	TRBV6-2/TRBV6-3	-	CASSYLGTGDTEAFF
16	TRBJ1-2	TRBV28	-	CASSSPGTGGPYGYTF
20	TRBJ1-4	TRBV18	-	CASSLSPAGKNLRTNEKLFF
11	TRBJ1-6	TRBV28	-	CASSRRSPLHF
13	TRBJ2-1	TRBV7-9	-	CASSLYVGNEQFF
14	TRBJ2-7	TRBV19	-	CASSIGGYTYEQYF
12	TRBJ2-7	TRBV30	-	CAWSVLGLWQYF
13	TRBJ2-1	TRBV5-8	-	CASSLDRDHEQFF
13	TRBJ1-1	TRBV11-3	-	CASSLLADTEAFF
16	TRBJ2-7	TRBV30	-	CAWSAPPSVGSYEQYF
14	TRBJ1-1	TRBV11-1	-	CASSLAGLSTEAFF
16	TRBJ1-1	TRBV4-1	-	CASSQEPARLNTEAFF
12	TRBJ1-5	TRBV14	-	CASSYSNQPQHF
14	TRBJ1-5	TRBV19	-	CASSIDRAGQPQHF
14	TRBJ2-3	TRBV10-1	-	CASSESRGSDTQYF
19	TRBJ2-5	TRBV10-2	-	CASRTLWIAGDEGEETQYF
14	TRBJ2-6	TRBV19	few	CASGTGAGANVLTF
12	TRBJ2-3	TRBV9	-	CASSGLTDTQYF
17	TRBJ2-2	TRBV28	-	CASSLDWGDGGTGELFF
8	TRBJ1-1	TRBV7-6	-	CASSRTFF
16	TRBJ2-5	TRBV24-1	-	CATSDSRPTRGETQYF
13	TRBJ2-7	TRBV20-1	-	CSASPSSSYEQYF
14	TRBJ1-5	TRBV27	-	CASRSGGGSQPQHF
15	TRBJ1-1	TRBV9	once	CASSVGGGVGTEAFF
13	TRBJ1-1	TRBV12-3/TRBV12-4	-	CASSLFKDTEAFF
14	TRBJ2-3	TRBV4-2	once	CASSQAGGTDTQYF
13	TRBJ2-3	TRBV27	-	CASSLTSTDTQYF
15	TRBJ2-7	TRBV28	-	CASSFLAGALYEQYF
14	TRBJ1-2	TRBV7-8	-	CASSPGTAIHGYTF
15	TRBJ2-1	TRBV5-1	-	CASSLGLAGNNEQFF
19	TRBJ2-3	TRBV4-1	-	CASSQARAGLAGGPDTQYF
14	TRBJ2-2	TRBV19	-	CASSRGINTGELFF
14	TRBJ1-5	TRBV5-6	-	CASSLGGKGQPQHF
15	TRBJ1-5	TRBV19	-	CASSIDAVGPVAQHF
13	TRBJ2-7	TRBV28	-	CATMFGSSYEQYF
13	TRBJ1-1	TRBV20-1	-	CSASSREEVSAFF
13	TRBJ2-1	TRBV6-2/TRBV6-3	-	CASSYYKRNEQFF
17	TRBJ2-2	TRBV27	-	CASSFFSGERRTGELFF
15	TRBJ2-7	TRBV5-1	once	CASSRGVQGAREQYF